The next 29 T cell receptor beta chains were all read from a single sample in a study of spatial heterogeneity in lung cancer. TCRdb fed the 5' RACE reads into MiXCR, producing one record per CDR3 protein. The table has some 87,000 distinct CDR3 sequences, 7.5% to 10% seen once. Sample time point: sample taken at primary tumor resection. Without sorting, whole RNA was sequenced from tumor, nontumor lung or frozen PBMC. The sample was PBMCs, taken at surgery. These receptors came from a male donor with early-stage non-small cell lung cancer.

This clonotype was found a few times. The CDR3 loop is CASSLARRENEQFF. The DNA of the CDR3 is TGTGCCAGCAGTTTAGCGCGCAGGGAAAATGAGCAGTTCTTC. The genes are TRBV12-3 or TRBV12-4 and TRBJ2-1, with a possible D match to TRBD1 (5 bases). V lost 0 bases and J lost 7, with 10 bases in between. This CDR3 comprises 14 residues.

This clonotype has just a few counts. The chain recombines TRBV28 with TRBJ2-1, with TRBD2 matching 9 bases. This CDR3 has 16 residues. Germline CDR1 and CDR2: MDHEN and SYDVKM. Trimming cost V 5 bases and J 1 base; bases outside gene matches: 6. For the CDR3, the DNA is TGTGCCAGCAGTCCTGGACTAGCGCTATCCTACAATGAGCAGTTCTTC. It codes for CASSPGLALSYNEQFF.

This clonotype was recorded at least ten times. V is TRBV18 and J is TRBJ2-3; 8 bases map to TRBD1. Germline CDR1 is KGHSH and CDR2 is LQKENI. The CDR3 spans 13 residues. Germline trimming cut 3 bases from V and 5 bases from J; bases unmatched to any gene: 1. This chain's CDR3 is CASSPTGVDTQYF. The CDR3 DNA is TGTGCCAGCTCACCGACAGGGGTAGATACGCAGTATTTT.

The table lists this clonotype with many counts. The gene calls are TRBV2 and TRBJ2-2; unclear D gene. Per the germline V gene, CDR1 is SNHLY and CDR2 is FYNNEI. The length of the CDR3 is 14 residues. V lost 9 bases and J 2 bases, leaving 13 bases between the germline ends. CDR3 coding DNA: TGTGCCAGAGACATCCAACTCAACACCGGGGAGCTGTTTTTT. Its protein product is CARDIQLNTGELFF.

The V and J genes are TRBV11-1 and TRBJ2-7, with TRBD2 identical over 8 bases. The germline V gene has CDR1 SGHAT and CDR2 FQDESV (reference sequence). The CDR3 sequence is 15 residues long. V lost 3 bases, J lost 2 bases, and 6 bases stayed unmatched. Written as DNA, the CDR3 is TGTGCCAGCAGCTTCGAGCGGGGGCCTACCTACGAGCAGTACTTC. This encodes CASSFERGPTYEQYF.

This clonotype has just a few counts. The CDR3 reads CATSPSGSSYNEQFF. DNA of the CDR3: TGTGCCACCAGCCCTAGCGGGAGCTCCTACAATGAGCAGTTCTTC. The chain couples TRBV24-1 to TRBJ2-1; the match to TRBD2 covers 10 bases. The V gene's germline CDR1 is KGHDR and CDR2 SFDVKD. The length of the CDR3 is 15 residues. The trim removed 7 bases at V and 0 bases at J, leaving 2 bases unmatched.

The table lists this clonotype with many counts. V usage is TRBV4-2 and J usage is TRBJ2-3; TRBD2 matches 11 bases. The V segment lost 4 bases and the J segment 3 bases; nucleotides outside the gene matches: 6. Germline CDR1 and CDR2: LGHNA and YNFKEQ. The CDR3 is 16 amino acids. The DNA for the CDR3 is TGTGCCAGCAGCCCCTATACTAGCGGGGGAACAGATACGCAGTATTTT. Translating gives CASSPYTSGGTDTQYF.

The chain links TRBV14 to TRBJ1-2; weak D call: TRBD1 (5 bases). Trimming stripped 6 bases from V and 8 bases from J, with 16 bases between. Germline V gene data show CDR1 as SGHDN and CDR2 as FVKESK. The CDR3 is 13 residues long. The CDR3 DNA reads TGTGCCAGCAGAATTACAGGCGTCGAGGGCTACACCTTC. Protein product: CASRITGVEGYTF.

This clonotype was recorded at least ten times. The chain is built from TRBV5-1 and TRBJ1-1; 9 bases are shared with TRBD1. Losses at the gene ends were 3 bases for V and 1 base for J; bases not matched to a gene: 7. Looked up from germline, CDR1 is SGHRS and CDR2 is YFSETQ. The CDR3 is 16 amino acids. The CDR3 DNA reads as TGCGCCAGCAGCTCGGGACAGGGAGTCGGGAACACTGAAGCTTTCTTT. Translation: CASSSGQGVGNTEAFF.

This clonotype has more than one count but fewer than ten. The chain recombines TRBV4-2 with TRBJ2-3; maybe TRBD1 (5 bases). CDR1 and CDR2 (germline): LGHNA, YNFKEQ. The V end lost 1 base, the J end lost 1 base, and 9 bases lay between the germline ends. This CDR3 comprises 15 residues. The CDR3: CASSQVQDRTDTQYF. The CDR3 region has the DNA TGTGCCAGCAGCCAAGTACAGGATCGCACAGATACGCAGTATTTT.

J is TRBJ2-3 and V is TRBV4-3, with D possibly being TRBD1 or TRBD2 (6 bases each). This CDR3 is built from 13 residues. Per the germline V gene, CDR1 is LGHNA and CDR2 is YSLEER. The germline V and J ends were trimmed by 0 bases and 8 bases, with 9 bases remaining between them. The CDR3 spells CASSQEGGLTQYF. The CDR3, as DNA: TGCGCCAGCAGCCAAGAGGGGGGCCTTACGCAGTATTTT.

There are a few counts of this clonotype. J is TRBJ1-2 and V is TRBV10-3; D uncertain. The ends were cut back, 0 bases at V and 4 bases at J, with 6 bases in the middle. The V gene's germline CDR1 is ENHRY and CDR2 SYGVKD. CDR3 length: 13 amino acids. CDR3 sequence (DNA): TGTGCCATCAGTGAGTCAACAGTCTATGGCTACACCTTC. It encodes CAISESTVYGYTF.

The table lists this clonotype with many counts. V gene TRBV7-2 combines with J gene TRBJ2-2; 10 nucleotides line up with TRBD2. This CDR3 region has 16 residues. Germline V gives CDR1 SGHTA, CDR2 FQGNSA. Trimming removed 4 bases from V and 1 base from J; junction bases left unmatched: 3. CDR3 sequence reads: CASSSWTSGNTGELFF. As DNA, the CDR3 is TGTGCCAGCAGCTCATGGACTAGCGGGAACACCGGGGAGCTGTTTTTT.

The V gene is TRBV5-1, the J gene TRBJ2-4; possibly TRBD1 for D (6 bases). The CDR3 has 13 residues. With 1 base removed from V and 6 bases from J, the gap between germline ends came to 8 bases. Germline V gives CDR1 SGHRS, CDR2 YFSETQ. The CDR3 DNA is TGCGCCAGCAGCTTGAAAGGGGGAAACATTCAGTACTTC. The encoded protein is CASSLKGGNIQYF. Full variable domain (remainder filled in from reference TRBV5-1 and TRBJ2-4): KAGVTQTPRYLIKTRGQQVTLSCSPISGHRSVSWYQQTPGQGLQFLFEYFSETQRNKGNFPGRFSGRQFSNSRSEMNVSTLELGDSALYLCASSLKGGNIQYFGAGTRLSVL.

This sequence joins TRBV6-6 and TRBJ2-7, with D possibly TRBD1 on 6 matching bases. The length of the CDR3 is 14 residues. V was trimmed by 4 bases and J by 0 bases, leaving 10 bases between them. Germline values: CDR1 MNHNY, CDR2 SVGAGI (reference sequence). The CDR3: CASSSQGSSYEQYF. The DNA for the CDR3 is TGTGCCAGCAGTTCCCAGGGGAGCTCCTACGAGCAGTACTTC.

This rearrangement joins TRBV9 to TRBJ2-3; D may be TRBD1 (6 bases). This CDR3 comprises 16 residues. V was clipped by 4 bases and J by 0 bases, with 15 bases between them. Germline CDR1 reads SGDLS; CDR2 reads YYNGEE. CDR3 DNA: TGTGCCAGCAGCCCTCCGGTAGACAGGAGCACAGATACGCAGTATTTT. It yields the protein CASSPPVDRSTDTQYF.

This clonotype was counted ten times or more. CDR3: CSARAPWTSGTSTDTQYF. DNA of the CDR3: TGCAGTGCTAGAGCCCCCTGGACTAGCGGCACTAGCACAGATACGCAGTATTTT. The rearrangement links TRBV20-1 to TRBJ2-3, with 10 bases matching TRBD2. From germline, CDR1 is DFQATT and CDR2 SNEGSKA (reference sequence). Trimming took 1 base from V and 0 from J; bases not matched to a gene: 10. The CDR3 is 18 residues long.

This chain uses TRBV3-1 with TRBJ2-3; TRBD2 is a possible D gene (5 bases). Per the germline V gene, CDR1 is LGHDT and CDR2 is YNNKEL (reference sequence). Trimming took off 2 bases at V and 6 bases at J, with 18 bases between the two ends. This CDR3 has 16 amino acids. The CDR3 region has the DNA TGTGCCAGCAGCCAACAGCGGCTCCTGACGGGTGATACGCAGTATTTT. Its translation: CASSQQRLLTGDTQYF.

This clonotype has at least ten counts. The genes are TRBV29-1 and TRBJ2-1; D call uncertain. CDR3 size: 12 residues. V shed 3 bases and J shed 6 bases, with 9 bases lying between them. The germline gives CDR1 SQVTM, CDR2 ANQGSEA. The CDR3 bases are TGCAGCGTTGATGTGGCTACCAATGAGCAGTTCTTC. Encoded protein: CSVDVATNEQFF.

The genes are TRBV5-1 and TRBJ2-2; TRBD1 or TRBD2 may be the D gene (5 bases each). Trimming took 0 bases from V and 6 from J, leaving 9 bases between them. In germline, CDR1 is SGHRS, CDR2 YFSETQ. CDR3 size: 14 residues. The CDR3 DNA sequence: TGCGCCAGCAGCTTGGCGGGGCCCGCCGGGGAGCTGTTTTTT. Its translation is CASSLAGPAGELFF. Looking up the rest from reference TRBV5-1 and TRBJ2-2 gives the full variable domain: KAGVTQTPRYLIKTRGQQVTLSCSPISGHRSVSWYQQTPGQGLQFLFEYFSETQRNKGNFPGRFSGRQFSNSRSEMNVSTLELGDSALYLCASSLAGPAGELFFGEGSRLTVL.

This clonotype was seen at least ten times. The chain carries TRBV5-1 and TRBJ2-7; TRBD2 matches 8 bases. V dropped 4 bases and J dropped 0; count of bases not matched to a gene: 3. The germline V gene has CDR1 SGHRS and CDR2 YFSETQ. CDR3 size: 14 residues. The CDR3 bases are TGCGCCAGCAGCGCGGGGGGCCACTCCTACGAGCAGTACTTC. Protein: CASSAGGHSYEQYF.

This clonotype was counted a few times. The V gene is TRBV24-1, the J gene TRBJ2-3; D remains unclear. Deletions cut 5 bases from V and 5 bases from J, with 4 bases between. This CDR3 spans 11 amino acids. From germline, CDR1 is KGHDR and CDR2 SFDVKD. The CDR3 DNA follows: TGTGCCACCAGTGCGCGAGATACGCAGTATTTT. Amino acid sequence: CATSARDTQYF.

Only a few counts were recorded for this clonotype. This sequence joins TRBV9 and TRBJ2-2; a possible D gene is TRBD1 (5 bases). The ends were cut back, 0 bases at V and 5 bases at J, with 11 bases in the middle. This CDR3 region has 15 residues. CDR1 SGDLS and CDR2 YYNGEE come from the germline V gene. CDR3 nucleotides: TGTGCCAGCAGCGTAGAGGTGGGGCGGACCGGGGAGCTGTTTTTT. It specifies CASSVEVGRTGELFF.

The rearrangement links TRBV7-2 to TRBJ1-2, with D perhaps matching TRBD1 (5 bases). Germline loops: CDR1 SGHTA, CDR2 FQGNSA. The V and J ends lost 9 bases and 4 bases respectively, with 12 bases between them. This CDR3 has 12 amino acids. In DNA form, the CDR3 reads TGTGCCAGTAGCCGGGGCAGCTATGGCTACACCTTC. It specifies CASSRGSYGYTF.

This clonotype was seen ten or more times. The chain carries TRBV7-2 and TRBJ2-3; D possibly corresponds to TRBD1 (5 bases). The ends were cut back, 2 bases at V and 1 base at J, with 13 bases in the middle. Germline CDR1 SGHTA, CDR2 FQGNSA. This CDR3 contains 16 residues. The CDR3 spells CASSLLGPLGTDTQYF. CDR3 sequence (DNA): TGTGCCAGCAGCTTATTGGGGCCCCTGGGCACAGATACGCAGTATTTT. Full variable domain (outside the CDR3, taken from reference TRBV7-2 and TRBJ2-3): GAGVSQSPSNKVTEKGKDVELRCDPISGHTALYWYRQSLGQGLEFLIYFQGNSAPDKSGLPSDRFSAERTGGSVSTLTIQRTQQEDSAVYLCASSLLGPLGTDTQYFGPGTRLTVL.

Many counts were recorded for this clonotype. The rearrangement joins TRBV3-1 to TRBJ2-5, with 7 bases that match TRBD2. Germline V CDR1 and CDR2: LGHDT, YNNKEL (reference sequence). J lost 2 bases, V lost 0 bases, and 6 bases had no gene match. The CDR3 contains 16 residues. The chain's CDR3 is CASSQEGRTRQETQYF. Written as DNA, the CDR3 is TGTGCCAGCAGCCAAGAGGGGAGGACTAGGCAAGAGACCCAGTACTTC.

The chain is built from TRBV29-1 and TRBJ2-5, with 7 positions matching TRBD2. The CDR3 length is 11 residues. Losses at the gene ends were 2 bases for V and 7 bases for J; bases not matched to a gene: 1. Germline V gene sequence: CDR1 SQVTM, CDR2 ANQGSEA. The CDR3 DNA follows: TGCAGCGTTGAATTAGCGGGGACCCAGTACTTC. Translated: CSVELAGTQYF.

The J gene is TRBJ2-1, the V gene TRBV15; 11 positions match TRBD2. After removal of 2 bases from V and 7 bases from J, the junction contained 10 bases not matched to a gene. Germline V gives CDR1 LNHNV, CDR2 YYDKDF (reference sequence). The CDR3 contains 17 residues. The CDR3 spells CATSRPLAGGPLNEQFF. In DNA, the CDR3 is TGTGCCACCAGCAGACCTCTAGCGGGAGGACCCCTAAATGAGCAGTTCTTC.

This clonotype occurred a few times. The chain carries TRBV7-6 and TRBJ2-7; TRBD1 aligns across 10 bases. CDR1 is SGHVS and CDR2 is FNYEAQ in the germline V gene. This CDR3 is built from 14 residues. The V gene end was trimmed by 5 bases and the J gene end by 4 bases; junction bases not matched to a gene: 5. The CDR3 DNA reads as TGTGCCAGCAGCACTAGACAGGGGGCTTACGAGCAGTACTTC. Protein sequence: CASSTRQGAYEQYF. Variable domain in full (rest from reference TRBV7-6 and TRBJ2-7): GAGVSQSPRYKVTKRGQDVALRCDPISGHVSLYWYRQALGQGPEFLTYFNYEAQQDKSGLPNDRFSAERPEGSISTLTIQRTEQRDSAMYRCASSTRQGAYEQYFGPGTRLTVT.